One TCR beta chain is described in this entry. The antigen remains unidentified. The sample originates from a study of long-term antiretroviral therapy in people with HIV. Cryopreserved PBMC, at about 0.95-10 million per sample, were present before DNA extraction. The V and J ends lost 4 bases and 4 bases, in that order; junction bases with no gene match: 10. The length of the CDR3 is 15 residues. CDR1 is SGHTS, CDR2 YDEGEE, per germline. The libraries were made with immunoSEQ v3.0 at survey level. Clones were sequenced by immunoSEQ multiplex PCR, and TCRdb holds only the in-frame ones, with some missing. The repertoire has about 20,000 clones, 85% to 95% of them found once; the top ten carry around 7%. General study points: HIV repertoires had narrower CDR3 length ranges than controls. Unavailable data included ART adherence, viral resistance and therapy changes (switches in treatment). Dating from the mid-2000s to the late 2010s, the blood was possibly obtained under older ART regimens.

This chain joins TRBV5-8 and TRBJ1-1, with TRBD1 identical over 7 bases. This sequence was found in a woman in her forties or fifties with HIV. The specimen comprised unsorted PBMCs, sampled 4.4 years after starting antiretroviral therapy. The CDR3 region is CASSRRDRVSTEAFF. The CDR3 nucleotides are TGTGCCAGCAGCCGCCGTGACAGGGTGAGCACTGAAGCTTTCTTT.